One and the same sample provided the 32 T cell receptor beta chains below, sequenced in a study of blood T cell dynamics during melanoma immunotherapy. The data were produced by immunoSEQ multiplex PCR, yet TCRdb's version contains in-frame clones alone and is incomplete. The sample includes roughly 20,000 clones, nearly 90% of them seen just once. Indicated time point: week 3, after first cycle of checkpoint inhibitor. The source material was blood, sampled from a patient treated with checkpoint blockade. The receptors shown here come from a human donor with melanoma.

The rearrangement uses TRBV5-4 and TRBJ1-1; TRBD1 agrees at 9 bases. J lost 1 base, V lost 4 bases, and 2 bases had no gene match. Germline V CDR1 and CDR2: SGHNT, YYREEE (reference sequence). The CDR3 extends over 14 amino acids. The CDR3, as DNA: TGTGCCAGCAGCCAGGACAGGGGGAACACTGAAGCTTTCTTT. This translates into CASSQDRGNTEAFF.

The gene calls are TRBV28 and TRBJ2-3, with 9 nucleotides matching TRBD2. Germline CDR1 MDHEN, CDR2 SYDVKM. J lost 0 bases, V lost 4 bases, and 17 bases had no gene match. The CDR3 runs to 20 residues. The CDR3: CASSYPLTSGLIPSTDTQYF. DNA of the CDR3: TGTGCCAGCAGTTACCCCCTCACTAGCGGGCTAATTCCTAGCACAGATACGCAGTATTTT.

The chain recombines TRBV27 with TRBJ1-2, with D possibly matching TRBD1 (5 bases). CDR3 length equals 13 residues. Per germline, CDR1 MNHEY and CDR2 SMNVEV (reference sequence). Trimming took 6 bases from V and 4 from J, leaving 12 bases between them. The DNA for the CDR3 is TGTGCCAGCAGACCGGGACCCCTCTATGGCTACACCTTC. Amino acid sequence: CASRPGPLYGYTF.

J is TRBJ1-2 and V is TRBV2, with D perhaps matching TRBD1 (5 bases). Trimming stripped 4 bases from V and 0 bases from J, with 6 bases between. The germline V gene has CDR1 SNHLY and CDR2 FYNNEI. The CDR3 runs 13 residues. Here the CDR3 DNA reads TGTGCCAGCAGTGGACAGACTAACTATGGCTACACCTTC. This sequence encodes CASSGQTNYGYTF.

CDR3 loop: CASSLAGTSVQETQYF. In nucleotides, the CDR3 is TGCGCCAGCAGCTTGGCCGGGACTAGCGTTCAAGAGACCCAGTACTTC. The rearrangement uses TRBV5-1 and TRBJ2-5; TRBD2 matches at 10 bases. The CDR3 is 16 amino acids. Germline CDR1 is SGHRS and CDR2 is YFSETQ. The ends lost 0 bases at V and 2 bases at J; junction bases unmatched: 4.

This clone was seen just once. The rearrangement joins TRBV5-8 to TRBJ2-5; 7 bases align to TRBD2. The trim removed 4 bases at V and 5 bases at J, leaving 8 bases unmatched. This CDR3 spans 14 amino acids. Germline V gives CDR1 SGHTS, CDR2 YDEGEE. The CDR3 region is CASSRIDGRETQYF. Written as DNA, the CDR3 is TGTGCCAGCAGCCGGATCGACGGGAGGGAGACCCAGTACTTC. Combining the CDR3 with reference TRBV5-8 and TRBJ2-5 gives the whole variable domain EAGVTQSPTHLIKTRGQQATLRCSPISGHTSVYWYQQALGLGLQFLLWYDEGEERNRGNFPPRFSGRQFPNYSSELNVNALELEDSALYLCASSRIDGRETQYFGPGTRLLVL.

This chain uses TRBV4-1 with TRBJ2-5, with 7 bases that match TRBD2. CDR1 and CDR2 from the germline V gene are MGHRA and YSYEKL. J gave up 4 bases and V 0 bases, and 5 bases lay outside the gene matches. CDR3 length: 15 amino acids. CDR3: CASSQEGREGETQYF. The CDR3 DNA reads as TGCGCCAGCAGCCAAGAAGGCAGGGAGGGAGAGACCCAGTACTTC.

J is TRBJ2-7 and V is TRBV5-6; D is unresolved. The CDR3 has 13 residues. V lost 6 bases to trimming and J lost 3 bases, with 13 bases between them. Germline values: CDR1 SGHDT, CDR2 YYEEEE. CDR3 loop: CASTSLLIYEQYF. CDR3 bases: TGTGCCAGCACCTCGCTGCTAATCTACGAGCAGTACTTC.

The chain has TRBV19 and TRBJ2-3; 10 bases are a match to TRBD2. Germline V gene sequence: CDR1 LNHDA, CDR2 SQIVND (reference sequence). The CDR3 is 16 amino acids. V shed 2 bases and J 4 bases; nucleotides not matched to a gene: 6. DNA of the CDR3: TGTGCCAGTAGTATAACAGCGGGAGGGGGAGCAGATACGCAGTATTTT. Amino acids: CASSITAGGGADTQYF.

The chain recombines TRBV5-1 with TRBJ1-2, with 10 bases matching TRBD1. Looked up from germline, CDR1 is SGHRS and CDR2 is YFSETQ. The CDR3 contains 18 residues. V lost 4 bases, J lost 1 base, and 13 bases stayed unmatched. CDR3 region: CASSRTGTGDGGNYGYTF. In DNA form, the CDR3 reads TGCGCCAGCAGCCGGACCGGGACAGGGGACGGAGGTAACTATGGCTACACCTTC.

This clone was seen only once. V usage is TRBV11-3 and J usage is TRBJ2-2, with 13 bases identical to TRBD2. Looked up from germline, CDR1 is SGHNT and CDR2 is YENEEA. The CDR3 length is 17 residues. Trimming cost V 5 bases and J 6 bases; bases outside gene matches: 9. Here the CDR3 reads CASSARTSGSPSGELFF. The CDR3 region has the DNA TGTGCCAGCAGCGCCCGGACTAGCGGGAGTCCGTCCGGGGAGCTGTTTTTT.

V and J are TRBV6-5 and TRBJ1-2, with D unresolved. V lost 5 bases and J lost 10, with 14 bases in between. This CDR3 contains 12 residues. Germline V gene data show CDR1 as MNHEY and CDR2 as SVGAGI. The CDR3 DNA reads as TGTGCCAGCAGTCCGAAAGGGCTCGTCTACACCTTC. Translated: CASSPKGLVYTF.

The rearrangement uses TRBV6-5 and TRBJ2-7; D call uncertain. Germline values: CDR1 MNHEY, CDR2 SVGAGI. There are 14 residues in the CDR3. V was shortened by 0 bases and J by 3 bases, with 9 bases between the two germline ends. The CDR3 coding sequence is TGTGCCAGCAGTTACTCGGGGTCGGGCTACGAGCAGTACTTC. Translation gives CASSYSGSGYEQYF.

The V and J genes are TRBV28 and TRBJ1-6; 9 bases map to TRBD1. The junction had 14 bases not matched to a gene; V was cut back by 3 bases and J by 8 bases. Germline CDR1 MDHEN, CDR2 SYDVKM. The CDR3 has 18 residues. Here the CDR3 DNA reads TGTGCCAGCAGTTTTCCCGAGGTCTTTGGACAGGGGTATTCACCCCTCCACTTT. Translated, it gives CASSFPEVFGQGYSPLHF.

The gene calls are TRBV19 and TRBJ1-1; D uncertain. The CDR3 consists of 17 residues. The germline V gene has CDR1 LNHDA and CDR2 SQIVND (reference sequence). The V end lost 4 bases, the J end lost 5 bases, and 23 bases lay between the germline ends. The CDR3: CASSTRTARAEGTEAFF. CDR3 coding DNA: TGTGCCAGTAGTACCCGTACGGCGAGGGCCGAAGGAACTGAAGCTTTCTTT.

In regard to this clone: Relative to the germline gene, one junction end is altered; a read error may explain this. The chain has TRBV19 and TRBJ2-2; D unclear. Germline V gene lookup returns CDR1 LNHDA and CDR2 SQIVND (reference sequence). The CDR3 spans 14 residues. CDR3 sequence reads: CVSNKASFTGELFF. The CDR3 DNA is TGTGTCAGTAATAAGGCCAGTTTTACCGGGGAGCTGTTTTTT.

The chain is built from TRBV4-1 and TRBJ2-6; a possible D gene is TRBD2 (5 bases). Trimming cost V 0 bases and J 1 base, with 13 bases left between them. The CDR3 totals 18 residues. The V gene's germline CDR1 is MGHRA and CDR2 YSYEKL. The CDR3 sequence is CASSQDWAPGSGANVLTF. CDR3 bases: TGCGCCAGCAGCCAAGATTGGGCCCCGGGGTCTGGGGCCAACGTCCTGACTTTC.

The chain carries TRBV5-1 and TRBJ2-7, with no clear D. Per the germline V gene, CDR1 is SGHRS and CDR2 is YFSETQ. The V and J ends lost 0 bases and 2 bases respectively, with 18 bases between them. The CDR3 is 17 amino acids. CDR3 protein: CASSLAPWLSETYEQYF. The CDR3 DNA reads TGCGCCAGCAGCTTGGCCCCGTGGCTATCGGAGACCTACGAGCAGTACTTC.

The rearrangement joins TRBV19 to TRBJ2-7; 8 bases match TRBD2. There are 15 residues in the CDR3. V lost 5 bases and J lost 5; bases outside the gene matches: 11. Germline V gene data show CDR1 as LNHDA and CDR2 as SQIVND (reference sequence). The CDR3 sequence is CASSARTSSSDEQYF. CDR3 bases: TGTGCCAGTAGTGCCAGGACTAGCAGCTCGGACGAGCAGTACTTC.

DNA of the CDR3: TGTGCCAGCAGTTTACTAGCGGTTAACACCGGGGAGCTGTTTTTT. Translation gives CASSLLAVNTGELFF. The chain carries TRBV6-5 and TRBJ2-2, with TRBD2 matching 8 bases. Germline-derived CDR1 and CDR2 are MNHEY and SVGAGI. This CDR3 has 15 amino acids. After removal of 4 bases from V and 2 bases from J, the junction contained 3 bases not matched to a gene.

The chain uses TRBV5-4 and TRBJ1-1; D might be TRBD1 (6 bases). V was shortened by 0 bases and J by 4 bases, with 10 bases between the two germline ends. Germline V CDR1 and CDR2: SGHNT, YYREEE (reference sequence). The CDR3 spans 14 residues. CDR3 in DNA: TGTGCCAGCAGCTTGGAAGGGGGTACCACTGAAGCTTTCTTT. Amino acids: CASSLEGGTTEAFF.

The chain has TRBV9 and TRBJ2-7, with 8 nucleotides matching TRBD1. The CDR3 is made up of 14 amino acids. V gave up 2 bases and J gave up 1 base; unmatched junction bases: 2. Germline CDR1 reads SGDLS; CDR2 reads YYNGEE. CDR3 sequence reads: CASSVRDRSYEQYF. In DNA form, the CDR3 reads TGTGCCAGCAGCGTCCGGGACAGGTCCTACGAGCAGTACTTC.

The chain has TRBV5-1 and TRBJ1-4; 9 positions agree with TRBD1. The CDR3 loop spans 15 amino acids. Germline V gene lookup returns CDR1 SGHRS and CDR2 YFSETQ. The junction had 3 bases not matched to a gene; V was cut back by 4 bases and J by 2 bases. In DNA, the CDR3 is TGCGCCAGCAGCGCCGGACAGGGGACTAATGAAAAACTGTTTTTT. Residues: CASSAGQGTNEKLFF.

V and J are TRBV19 and TRBJ2-3; no clear D gene. Germline V gene lookup returns CDR1 LNHDA and CDR2 SQIVND (reference sequence). The CDR3 spans 17 residues. Trimming took off 8 bases at V and 0 bases at J, with 21 bases between the two ends. CDR3 sequence reads: CASPPCGNRTSTDTQYF. The CDR3 coding sequence is TGTGCCAGTCCCCCCTGCGGAAACCGAACAAGCACAGATACGCAGTATTTT. Filled out from reference TRBV19 and TRBJ2-3, the complete variable domain reads DGGITQSPKYLFRKEGQNVTLSCEQNLNHDAMYWYRQDPGQGLRLIYYSQIVNDFQKGDIAEGYSVSREKKESFPLTVTSAQKNPTAFYLCASPPCGNRTSTDTQYFGPGTRLTVL.

The CDR3 loop is CASSHVDRNYGYTF. The CDR3 bases are TGCGCCAGCAGCCACGTGGACAGAAACTATGGCTACACCTTC. The chain links TRBV4-3 to TRBJ1-2, with D possibly TRBD1 on 6 matching bases. The germline gives CDR1 LGHNA, CDR2 YSLEER. V lost 3 bases, J lost 2 bases, and 10 bases lay in between. This CDR3 comprises 14 residues.

The rearrangement uses TRBV19 and TRBJ1-2; tentative D call: TRBD1 (5 bases). Trimming removed 5 bases from V and 8 bases from J, with 15 bases in between. CDR1 is LNHDA and CDR2 is SQIVND in the germline V gene (reference sequence). The CDR3 spans 13 residues. The CDR3 DNA is TGTGCCAGTAGTCCAGGGAGGACTCTGGGCTACACCTTC. As protein: CASSPGRTLGYTF. Together with reference TRBV19 and TRBJ1-2, the CDR3 gives the full variable domain: DGGITQSPKYLFRKEGQNVTLSCEQNLNHDAMYWYRQDPGQGLRLIYYSQIVNDFQKGDIAEGYSVSREKKESFPLTVTSAQKNPTAFYLCASSPGRTLGYTFGSGTRLTVV.

The CDR3 DNA reads TGTGCCTGGAGTAACGGGGGACAACTGAACACCGGGGAGCTGTTTTTT. Its protein is CAWSNGGQLNTGELFF. This chain uses TRBV30 with TRBJ2-2; D possibly uses TRBD1 or TRBD2 (6 bases each). CDR3 length: 16 amino acids. Germline V CDR1 and CDR2: GTSNPN, SVGIG (reference sequence). Trimming took 2 bases from V and 1 from J, leaving 14 bases between them.

The gene calls are TRBV28 and TRBJ1-2; tentatively, D is TRBD1 (6 bases). CDR1 and CDR2 (germline): MDHEN, SYDVKM. The V end was cut by 2 bases, the J end by 3 bases, with 10 bases between. CDR3 length: 14 amino acids. For the CDR3, the DNA is TGTGCCAGCAGTTTAATGACAGGAGACTATGGCTACACCTTC. Its protein is CASSLMTGDYGYTF.

The CDR3 spells CASRDTLNTEAFF. The CDR3, as DNA: TGTGCCAGCAGGGACACCTTGAACACTGAAGCTTTCTTT. This rearrangement joins TRBV2 to TRBJ1-1, with D possibly matching TRBD1 (5 bases). V was clipped by 6 bases and J by 0 bases, with 8 bases between them. The CDR3 runs 13 residues. Germline CDR1 and CDR2: SNHLY and FYNNEI.

V is TRBV15 and J is TRBJ2-7; tentative D call: TRBD2 (5 bases). Trimming shortened V by 6 bases and J by 3 bases, and 12 bases separated the two germline ends. The length of the CDR3 is 13 residues. The V gene's germline CDR1 is LNHNV and CDR2 YYDKDF (reference sequence). This CDR3 is CATRYGESYEQYF. The DNA for the CDR3 is TGTGCCACCAGGTACGGGGAAAGCTACGAGCAGTACTTC.

J is TRBJ2-4 and V is TRBV7-9; maybe TRBD1 (5 bases). Germline CDR1 SEHNR, CDR2 FQNEAQ (reference sequence). This CDR3 contains 15 residues. V gave up 4 bases and J gave up 0 bases, with 10 bases separating them. Here the CDR3 DNA reads TGTGCCAGCAGCTCCCAGGGTGTAGCCAAAAACATTCAGTACTTC. It codes for CASSSQGVAKNIQYF.

The rearrangement uses TRBV6-1 and TRBJ2-1; D tentatively fits TRBD1 or TRBD2 (6 bases each). The V gene's germline CDR1 is MNHNS and CDR2 SASEGT. V lost 0 bases and J lost 1, with 13 bases in between. This CDR3 is 17 amino acids long. The chain's CDR3 is CASSEARGGGSYNEQFF. CDR3 in DNA: TGTGCCAGCAGTGAAGCGCGCGGAGGGGGATCCTACAATGAGCAGTTCTTC.